Following are 11 T cell receptor beta chains from one sample sequenced in a study of neurological immune-mediated disorders. TCRdb processed the 5' RACE reads anew with MiXCR; each CDR3 protein has one entry. The sample consists of tens of thousands of distinct CDR3 sequences, 10% of them appearing once. Material: PBMCs. Every receptor here comes from a woman in her thirties with HTLV-1-associated myelopathy (HAM/TSP).

Many counts were recorded for this clonotype. The chain combines TRBV20-1 with TRBJ2-3; a possible D gene is TRBD1 (6 bases). The V gene's germline CDR1 is DFQATT and CDR2 SNEGSKA (reference sequence). This CDR3 contains 15 residues. V lost 3 bases to trimming and J lost 3 bases, with 16 bases between them. CDR3 nucleotide sequence: TGCAGTGCTAGGTTGACAGGCGCCCCAACAGATACGCAGTATTTT. Amino acids: CSARLTGAPTDTQYF.

Many counts were recorded for this clonotype. The V gene is TRBV5-1, the J gene TRBJ2-1; D gene ambiguous. Trimming took 4 bases from V and 0 from J, leaving 11 bases between them. Germline loops: CDR1 SGHRS, CDR2 YFSETQ. CDR3 length: 15 residues. CDR3 DNA: TGCGCCAGCAGCCAACGGGCCCCCTCCTACAATGAGCAGTTCTTC. It codes for CASSQRAPSYNEQFF.

The chain couples TRBV20-1 to TRBJ2-4; 9 bases line up with TRBD1. Germline CDR1 and CDR2: DFQATT and SNEGSKA (reference sequence). The CDR3 is made up of 13 amino acids. J gave up 6 bases and V 3 bases, and 3 bases lay outside the gene matches. CDR3 sequence reads: CSARGTGLNIQYF. DNA for the CDR3: TGCAGTGCTAGGGGGACAGGGCTAAACATTCAGTACTTC.

This clonotype was observed at least ten times. This chain joins TRBV7-9 and TRBJ2-3; TRBD2 is a possible D gene (5 bases). In germline, CDR1 is SEHNR, CDR2 FQNEAQ (reference sequence). This CDR3 has 12 residues. V was cut by 4 bases and J by 5 bases, with 7 bases left in between. CDR3 DNA sequence: TGTGCCAGCAGCTCAGGAGGAGATACGCAGTATTTT. Translation: CASSSGGDTQYF.

By proportion, this clonotype is medium-sized. This chain uses TRBV20-1 with TRBJ2-3; D call uncertain. Germline V gene data show CDR1 as DFQATT and CDR2 as SNEGSKA (reference sequence). The CDR3 consists of 13 residues. V lost 1 base and J lost 0, with 5 bases in between. The CDR3 spells CSARGRSTDTQYF. CDR3 in DNA: TGCAGTGCTAGAGGCCGGAGCACAGATACGCAGTATTTT.

This clonotype showed up many times. The chain has TRBV6-6 and TRBJ1-2; perhaps TRBD1 as D (6 bases). The length of the CDR3 is 14 residues. Deletions cut 7 bases from V and 6 bases from J, with 18 bases between. Per germline, CDR1 MNHNY and CDR2 SVGAGI (reference sequence). The CDR3, as DNA: TGTGCCAGCATCCCGGGGGCAGGCTTCGATGGCTACACCTTC. Protein sequence: CASIPGAGFDGYTF.

This clonotype was seen many times. The chain links TRBV29-1 to TRBJ1-1; maybe TRBD1 (6 bases). Deletions cut 3 bases from V and 4 bases from J, with 9 bases between. This CDR3 region has 12 residues. Per the germline V gene, CDR1 is SQVTM and CDR2 is ANQGSEA. The CDR3 nucleotides are TGCAGCGTTGAGCACAGGGTCACTGAAGCTTTCTTT. This encodes CSVEHRVTEAFF. The variable domain in full, with the rest retrieved from reference TRBV29-1 and TRBJ1-1, is SAVISQKPSRDICQRGTSLTIQCQVDSQVTMMFWYRQQPGQSLTLIATANQGSEATYESGFVIDKFPISRPNLTFSTLTVSNMSPEDSSIYLCSVEHRVTEAFFGQGTRLTVV.

This clonotype was seen at least ten times. The chain couples TRBV5-1 to TRBJ1-1; unclear D gene. CDR3 length: 13 amino acids. Germline-derived CDR1 and CDR2 are SGHRS and YFSETQ. Trimming stripped 2 bases from V and 1 base from J, with 6 bases between. The CDR3 coding sequence is TGCGCCAGCAGCTTTTCCGAGAACACTGAAGCTTTCTTT. This encodes CASSFSENTEAFF.

This clonotype was counted ten times or more. The V call is TRBV6-4, the J call TRBJ2-1, with D uncertain. V was cut by 2 bases and J by 4 bases, with 6 bases left in between. The length of the CDR3 is 13 residues. Germline V gene lookup returns CDR1 MRHNA and CDR2 SNTAGT. DNA of the CDR3: TGTGCCAGCAGTGACCCCGATTACAATGAGCAGTTCTTC. It is translated as CASSDPDYNEQFF.

This clonotype occurred many times. The J gene is TRBJ1-2, the V gene TRBV5-1, with TRBD1 as a possible D gene (6 bases). This CDR3 is 13 amino acids long. Trimming cost V 4 bases and J 4 bases, with 11 bases left between them. Germline assignment: CDR1 SGHRS and CDR2 YFSETQ. In DNA form, the CDR3 reads TGCGCCAGCAGCATACAGGGCACCTATGGCTACACCTTC. It is translated as CASSIQGTYGYTF.

Ten or more counts support this clonotype. The rearrangement links TRBV6-1 to TRBJ1-6; TRBD1 is a possible D gene (6 bases). CDR1 and CDR2 from the germline V gene are MNHNS and SASEGT. V was pared by 2 bases and J by 7 bases, with 12 bases between. This CDR3 has 15 amino acids. CDR3 loop: CASSEFPQGNSPLHF. The CDR3 DNA reads as TGTGCCAGCAGTGAATTCCCACAGGGCAATTCACCCCTCCACTTT.